The TCR beta chain described here comes from a study of blood T cells in healthy people across ages (dated by TCRdb to the mid-2010s). Context from the whole study: In model experiments, roughly one uniquely barcoded TCR beta cDNA molecule per two T cells was captured by template switching. To avoid experimental bias, donors of different ages were distributed randomly across sequencing lanes. The donors were divided into four age groups: young (average around 15 years), middle-aged (about 40), aged (about 61) and long-lived (around 87). Two additional independent replicas of 1 million unique cDNA reads from the same blood draw were analyzed for two donors (one aged 18 to 30 and one aged 80 or older). Using deep sequencing normalized with unique cDNA molecular identifiers, the study measured how TCR beta repertoire diversity changes with age. What the work shows at the level of the full study, not this receptor alone: There was a strong correlation between observed TCR beta diversity and the percentage of naive T cells measured by flow cytometry. Conclusive comparison of naive and antigen-experienced compartments was prevented by the profiling of bulk unsorted PBMCs. Estimates of total diversity based on one million sequenced T cells were regarded as lower bounds and as underestimates. The CMV infection status of donors was not known, potentially confounding age-related changes in expanded clonotypes. Observed TCR beta diversity per million T cells fell roughly linearly with age, and a significant reduction was already apparent by age roughly 40. Compared with the aged group, more naive CD4+ T cells, fewer expanded clones and increased TCR diversity were shown by the long-lived group, suggesting age selection.

Concerning this clonotype itself: Its antigen is unknown. One end of the junction varies from germline; a read error may be responsible.

Library preparation used 5' RACE. A second PCR of roughly 7 to 11 cycles was performed with a sample-barcoded 5' primer and a J-beta primer mix. Each TCR beta cDNA molecule received a unique molecular identifier from a template-switch 5' adaptor carrying 12 random nucleotides. At least 2.5 million CDR3-containing paired-end reads were obtained from each sample. First-strand cDNA synthesis was performed from all RNA using the Mint cDNA synthesis kit, with priming by a TRBC-specific oligonucleotide. After uracil-DNA glycosylase treatment, a first 18-cycle PCR used universal primers M1SS and BC2_uni_R on all cDNA. From the authors' description of their analysis: For normalization, 1 million high-quality reads, each with a distinct molecular identifier, were randomly selected from each sample. Reads sharing molecular identifiers were discarded rather than binned into consensus sequences. CDR3 identification, clonotype clustering and error correction used MiTCR with a Q25 quality threshold and the strictest error-elimination algorithm. Lower-bound total TCR beta diversity was estimated with a nonparametric unseen species model using Euler transformation. TCRdb trimmed the raw reads at Q25, called clones with MiXCR and kept productive beta chains. Rows with one shared CDR3 protein collapse into an entry with the most common genes and DNA. TCRdb's processing, not the authors', yielded these V and J calls. The sample has 1,800,000 or so distinct CDR3 sequences on record, 35% to 50% of them singletons. The ten most abundant clones make up about 21% of the sample.

Systemically healthy Caucasian individuals from Russia, 35 to 50 in total and aged roughly 6 to 100 years, were included as donors. About 9.6 milliliters of peripheral blood were collected from each donor into EDTA-treated Vacutainer tubes. PBMCs were isolated by Ficoll-Paque density-gradient centrifugation, with at least 7 million obtained per sample. Total RNA, at least 6 micrograms per sample, was extracted from PBMCs with Trizol reagent. The percentages of naive CD45RAhigh/CD27high T cells were determined by flow cytometry on a PBMC aliquot from every donor. The CDR3 has 15 amino acids, counting the end cysteine and phenylalanine. Of the read, only the CDR3 DNA is kept; its 45 bases are in frame from base 1. CDR1 and CDR2, looked up from the germline V gene, are SGHTA and FQGNSA.

The chain uses TRBV7-2 and TRBJ1-5, with TRBD1 as a weak D call on 5 bases. The sequencing input was blood. This clonotype originated in a human donor in good health. The DNA sequence follows: TGTGCCAGCAGCTTAACCCTGGGGGGAAATCAGCCTCAGCATTTT. It is translated as CASSLTLGGNQPQHF.